Sequencing of this T cell receptor beta chain was carried out in a study of technical replicates of blood from several donors. CDR1 is SGHAT and CDR2 is FQNNGV in the germline V gene. The germline V and J ends were trimmed by 1 base and 2 bases, with 6 bases remaining between them. The CDR3 consists of 13 residues. Clones were sequenced by immunoSEQ multiplex PCR, and TCRdb holds only the in-frame ones, with some missing. The sample records more than 55,000 clones, roughly nine tenths being singletons. The chain is built from TRBV11-2 and TRBJ2-7; D remains ambiguous. The sequence was collected from a human donor in good health. The specimen was T cells isolated from PBMCs. The DNA of the CDR3 is TGTGCCAGCAGCTTAGCAGGAACCTACGAGCAGTACTTC. Its translation is CASSLAGTYEQYF.